This T cell receptor beta chain was found in a study of blood T cell repertoires in COVID-19. The wider study: Italy, Spain and the United States were the sources of the convalescent and acute COVID-19 samples. PBMCs, B-cell-depleted T cells, or T cells provided the cDNA or gDNA that made up the material.

As processed by the authors: Amplification from reference gene primers served as the basis for estimated nucleated cell counts. TCRdb keeps only in-frame clones here, not all; method: immunoSEQ multiplex PCR. V and J calls and clone size are as listed in that table; D and trimming were resolved from the DNA. This table has about 140,000 clones, roughly 80% appearing once. Trimming cost V 5 bases and J 6 bases, with 11 bases left between them. The CDR3 spans 12 residues. CDR1 MNHEY and CDR2 SVGEGT come from the germline V gene. This chain joins TRBV6-2 or TRBV6-3 and TRBJ2-7; D uncertain. The TCR was taken from a man aged 50-59 years with acute or convalescent COVID-19. The sample consisted of peripheral blood. The CDR3 coding sequence is TGTGCCAGCAGTCTAGTTTCGGCCGAGCAGTACTTC. Protein sequence: CASSLVSAEQYF.